This T cell receptor beta chain was obtained from a study of PD-L1 blockade in urothelial cancer. Study details: Among blood samples, the median T cell count was some 140,000.

PCRs each included synthetic TCR analog templates spiked in. Sequencing used immunoSEQ multiplex PCR; TCRdb keeps in-frame clones, though not all of them. Of about 51,000 clones in the sample, approximately 83% were seen once. Study conclusions and caveats: For durable-benefit patients, tumor-associated blood clones expanded more at 3 weeks.

This CDR3 is 19 amino acids long. The table lists this clone with a count of one. Its antigen is undetermined. The rearrangement joins TRBV1 to TRBJ2-5; no check of the table's D call, TRBD2, against the DNA was made. TRBV1 is marked as a pseudogene. The TCR originated in a man in his sixties with urothelial cancer. This specimen consisted of PBMCs, obtained around atezolizumab (anti-PD-L1) treatment. The CDR3 loop reads CTSSHAHEKLAGGSETQYF. CDR3 nucleotide sequence: TGCACCAGCAGCCACGCACACGAAAAACTAGCGGGGGGTTCAGAGACCCAGTACTTC.